Below, one T cell receptor (beta chain) is given with its context. TCRdb keeps only in-frame clones here, not all; method: immunoSEQ multiplex PCR. The table has roughly 2.4 million clones, approximately 95% seen once; the top ten hold 0.1% to 0.15%. V was shortened by 5 bases and J by 5 bases, with 13 bases between the two germline ends. Germline V gives CDR1 MNHNY, CDR2 SVGAGI (reference sequence). The CDR3 loop spans 13 amino acids. This record belongs to a study of shared clonotypes between healthy human individuals. Sequenced material: naive CD4+ T cells sorted from blood. Subset denoted: CD45RA+ positively selected. V and J are TRBV6-6 and TRBJ2-7, with D unclear. This TCR was recovered from a man in his late teens or twenties in good health. In DNA, the CDR3 is TGTGCCAGCAGTCCCCCTATGGGAAACGAGCAGTACTTC. Amino acids: CASSPPMGNEQYF.